Listed here are 31 T cell receptor beta chains from one sample, sequenced in a study of regulatory T cells in long-lasting Graves disease. Time point indicated: persistent/refractory GD, antithyroid drugs over 5 years with positive TRAb. There was RNA extracted from PBMCs, and the TCR library was made from it. The TCR beta library used iRepertoire HTBI primers with Arm-PCR amplification of CDR3. One entry per CDR3 protein results from TCRdb running MiXCR on the multiplex PCR reads. The sample records approximately 400,000 distinct CDR3 sequences, roughly 20% being singletons. The sequences come from peripheral blood mononuclear cells (PBMCs), collected when the disease was refractory, from a patient treated with antithyroid drugs. Source of these receptors: a female donor with Graves disease.

This clonotype was picked up many times. The chain employs TRBV27 and TRBJ2-2, with D perhaps TRBD1 (6 bases). The V end lost 8 bases, the J end lost 0 bases, and 19 bases lay between the germline ends. Germline CDR1 and CDR2: MNHEY and SMNVEV (reference sequence). The CDR3 extends over 17 amino acids. The CDR3 here is CASRSTETGPNTGELFF. CDR3 in DNA: TGTGCCAGCCGCTCCACCGAGACAGGCCCGAACACCGGGGAGCTGTTTTTT.

Regarding this clonotype: A read error likely explains this, since a far larger clone differs by one base. V gene TRBV11-2 combines with J gene TRBJ2-5; 9 bases map to TRBD2. Trimming removed 3 bases from V and 13 bases from J; junction bases left unmatched: 9. The V gene's germline CDR1 is SGHAT and CDR2 FQNNGV. The length of the CDR3 is 13 residues. The CDR3, as DNA: TGTGCCAGCAGCTTTAGCGGGAGCCACGAGCGGTACTTC. It specifies CASSFSGSHERYF.

This sequence joins TRBV12-3 or TRBV12-4 and TRBJ1-1, with D maybe TRBD1 (5 bases). This CDR3 is 14 amino acids long. The V end was cut by 3 bases, the J end by 6 bases, with 14 bases between. The CDR3 sequence is CASSFGGQGPEAFF. CDR3 nucleotides: TGTGCCAGCAGTTTCGGCGGGCAGGGCCCTGAAGCTTTCTTT.

This clonotype was seen at least ten times. This chain connects TRBV7-3 to TRBJ2-1; 9 bases are a match to TRBD2. The CDR3 length is 14 residues. Trimming cost V 2 bases and J 8 bases; bases outside gene matches: 4. Germline V gene lookup returns CDR1 SGHTA and CDR2 FQGTGA. The CDR3 sequence is CASSLAGGPDEQFF. The CDR3 DNA sequence: TGTGCCAGCAGCTTAGCGGGAGGGCCAGATGAGCAGTTCTTC.

This clonotype appeared a few times. A much larger clone lies a single base off, so this may be a read error. The J gene is TRBJ2-7, the V gene TRBV7-8; 8 nucleotides align to TRBD1. Unmatched junction bases numbered 12, after V lost 8 bases and J lost 3 bases. The CDR3 has 15 amino acids. Germline assignment: CDR1 SGHVS and CDR2 FQNEAQ. CDR3 nucleotides: TGTGCCAGCGGCACACGGACAGGGCCGATCTACGAGCAGTACTTC. The encoded protein is CASGTRTGPIYEQYF.

Only a few counts were recorded for this clonotype. The chain carries TRBV6-1 and TRBJ1-5, with D perhaps matching TRBD1 (5 bases). Germline V gene lookup returns CDR1 MNHNS and CDR2 SASEGT. Trimming took 6 bases from V and 1 from J, leaving 10 bases between them. The CDR3 runs to 14 residues. CDR3 nucleotide sequence: TGTGCCAGCAGACCGGGGGGAAGCAATCAGCCCCAGCATTTT. Its translation: CASRPGGSNQPQHF.

Only one count was recorded for this clonotype. This may stem from a read error, because a much larger clone lies one nucleotide away. The V call is TRBV15, the J call TRBJ2-7; D unresolved. Germline-derived CDR1 and CDR2 are LNHNV and YYDKDF (reference sequence). CDR3 length: 15 amino acids. The CDR3 region has the DNA TGTACCACCAGCAGAGATTACGGCTTCTCCTACGAGCAGTACTTC. It specifies CTTSRDYGFSYEQYF.

The chain couples TRBV10-3 to TRBJ2-7, with 7 positions matching TRBD2. CDR1 and CDR2 from the germline V gene are ENHRY and SYGVKD. Losses at the gene ends were 3 bases for V and 11 bases for J; bases not matched to a gene: 7. This CDR3 region has 12 residues. CDR3 in amino acids: CAISDLGGFEYF. CDR3 bases: TGTGCCATCAGTGATTTGGGGGGGTTCGAGTACTTC.

This clonotype was recorded at least ten times. CDR3 sequence reads: CASGRDRGGETQYF. Written as DNA, the CDR3 is TGTGCCAGCGGAAGGGACAGGGGAGGAGAGACCCAGTACTTC. This chain joins TRBV7-8 and TRBJ2-5; 10 nucleotides align to TRBD1. The CDR3 totals 14 residues. Per the germline V gene, CDR1 is SGHVS and CDR2 is FQNEAQ. V lost 8 bases and J lost 4; bases outside the gene matches: 7.

This clonotype was counted only a few times. The chain has TRBV19 and TRBJ1-5; TRBD1 aligns across 7 bases. Germline assignment: CDR1 LNHDA and CDR2 SQIVND (reference sequence). The CDR3 runs to 14 residues. J was trimmed by 3 bases and V by 2 bases; bases with no gene match: 1. For the CDR3, the DNA is TGTGCCAGTAGTATAACAGGGGCCAATCAGCCCCAGCATTTT. This codes for CASSITGANQPQHF. The variable domain in full, completed from reference TRBV19 and TRBJ1-5, reads DGGITQSPKYLFRKEGQNVTLSCEQNLNHDAMYWYRQDPGQGLRLIYYSQIVNDFQKGDIAEGYSVSREKKESFPLTVTSAQKNPTAFYLCASSITGANQPQHFGDGTRLSIL.

This clonotype was found many times. The V call is TRBV28, the J call TRBJ1-2, with 8 bases matching TRBD1. This CDR3 region has 15 residues. The germline V gene encodes CDR1 MDHEN and CDR2 SYDVKM. Trimming removed 6 bases from V and 2 bases from J; junction bases left unmatched: 8. The CDR3 DNA reads TGTGCCAGCAGCTCCCCCGGACAGGGAAACTATGGCTACACCTTC. This sequence encodes CASSSPGQGNYGYTF.

This chain's CDR3 is CASSPLVGEINEQYF. For the CDR3, the DNA is TGTGCCAGCTCACCACTGGTAGGAGAGATCAACGAGCAGTACTTC. This chain uses TRBV18 with TRBJ2-7; D remains ambiguous. The CDR3 has 15 residues. Germline V lookup: CDR1 KGHSH, CDR2 LQKENI. V gave up 1 base and J gave up 5 bases, with 15 bases separating them. Variable domain in full (rest from reference TRBV18 and TRBJ2-7): NAGVMQNPRHLVRRRGQEARLRCSPMKGHSHVYWYRQLPEEGLKFMVYLQKENIIDESGMPKERFSAEFPKEGPSILRIQQVVRGDSAAYFCASSPLVGEINEQYFGPGTRLTVT.

This clonotype was counted ten times or more. The rearrangement uses TRBV12-3 or TRBV12-4 and TRBJ2-7; TRBD2 matches 15 bases. CDR3 length: 17 amino acids. V gave up 5 bases and J gave up 2 bases; unmatched junction bases: 7. The CDR3 nucleotides read TGTGCCAGCAGTATGGGACTAGCGGGGGGACCCGCCTACGAGCAGTACTTC. Translated, it gives CASSMGLAGGPAYEQYF.

Many counts were recorded for this clonotype. This chain links TRBV14 with TRBJ2-5; D ambiguous. Germline V gene lookup returns CDR1 SGHDN and CDR2 FVKESK. The CDR3 consists of 13 residues. Trimming removed 2 bases from V and 5 bases from J, with 9 bases in between. CDR3 nucleotides: TGTGCCAGCAGCCAATTTCGCCCGGAGACCCAGTACTTC. Encoded protein: CASSQFRPETQYF.

This clonotype was recorded a few times. J is TRBJ1-2 and V is TRBV6-1; TRBD1 might be the D (6 bases). Germline V gene data show CDR1 as MNHNS and CDR2 as SASEGT. The CDR3 has 13 residues. V lost 3 bases, J lost 7 bases, and 12 bases lay in between. In nucleotides, the CDR3 is TGTGCCAGCAGTGACACGCAGGGGAGTGGCTACACCTTC. The encoded protein is CASSDTQGSGYTF.

This clonotype was observed many times. V usage is TRBV19 and J usage is TRBJ1-1, with D hard to call. In germline, CDR1 is LNHDA, CDR2 SQIVND (reference sequence). The V end was cut by 5 bases, the J end by 5 bases, with 15 bases between. CDR3 length: 14 amino acids. For the CDR3, the DNA is TGTGCCAGTAGTGTACCCCCCGGCGAGACTGAAGCTTTCTTT. The encoded protein is CASSVPPGETEAFF.

This clonotype was recorded many times. V gene TRBV27 combines with J gene TRBJ1-1; unclear D gene. Germline-derived CDR1 and CDR2 are MNHEY and SMNVEV (reference sequence). The CDR3 contains 16 residues. The V and J ends lost 4 bases and 2 bases respectively, with 17 bases between them. Here the CDR3 DNA reads TGTGCCAGCAGTTCGAACCCGCGGGCGCGTAACACTGAAGCTTTCTTT. Residues: CASSSNPRARNTEAFF.

The chain couples TRBV6-2 or TRBV6-3 to TRBJ1-1, with D unclear. The CDR3 has 13 amino acids. V was pared by 6 bases and J by 4 bases, with 12 bases between. Germline CDR1 reads MNHEY; CDR2 reads SVGEGT. The CDR3 bases are TGTGCCAGCAGATTACTCTCCAGCACTGAAGCTTTCTTT. Its translation: CASRLLSSTEAFF.

V gene TRBV29-1 combines with J gene TRBJ2-4; D gene unclear. V lost 4 bases, J lost 9 bases, and 13 bases lay in between. Germline CDR1 reads SQVTM; CDR2 reads ANQGSEA. This CDR3 spans 12 amino acids. The CDR3 region is CSVVLHSGIQYF. The CDR3 DNA is TGCAGCGTTGTTCTCCACTCAGGCATTCAGTACTTC.

This clonotype was picked up one time. This chain uses TRBV4-2 with TRBJ1-1, with a tentative D call TRBD1 (6 bases). CDR3 size: 13 residues. Germline CDR1 is LGHNA and CDR2 is YNFKEQ. Trimming pared 0 bases from V and 10 bases from J, leaving 12 bases between. Here the CDR3 reads CASSQDAQGRAFF. The CDR3 DNA reads as TGTGCCAGCAGCCAAGATGCCCAGGGGAGAGCTTTCTTT.

This clonotype was picked up many times. The J gene is TRBJ2-5, the V gene TRBV12-3 or TRBV12-4; D uncertain. The length of the CDR3 is 14 residues. V lost 2 bases to trimming and J lost 2 bases, with 9 bases between them. Here the CDR3 reads CASSLRMLQETQYF. CDR3 nucleotide sequence: TGTGCCAGCAGTTTACGCATGCTGCAAGAGACCCAGTACTTC.

Of note for this clonotype: Given a much more abundant clone one base away, this may be a read error. This sequence joins TRBV27 and TRBJ1-6, with D uncertain. The CDR3 sequence is 12 residues long. Germline V gives CDR1 MNHEY, CDR2 SMNVEV (reference sequence). CDR3 in DNA: TGTGCCAACAGTTTTTATAATTCACCCCTCCACTTT. This sequence encodes CANSFYNSPLHF.

This clonotype was seen more than once but under ten times. The CDR3 DNA reads TGTGCCAGCAGCTTAGCGACTAGCGGGTACACCGGGGAGCTGTTTTTT. Translated: CASSLATSGYTGELFF. This sequence joins TRBV7-6 and TRBJ2-2; 10 bases are shared with TRBD2. The germline V gene has CDR1 SGHVS and CDR2 FNYEAQ. With V trimmed by 0 bases and J by 3 bases, 1 base remained unmatched. The CDR3 runs to 16 residues. Together with reference TRBV7-6 and TRBJ2-2, the CDR3 gives the full variable domain: GAGVSQSPRYKVTKRGQDVALRCDPISGHVSLYWYRQALGQGPEFLTYFNYEAQQDKSGLPNDRFSAERPEGSISTLTIQRTEQRDSAMYRCASSLATSGYTGELFFGEGSRLTVL.

This clonotype was picked up a small number of times. A much larger clone differs by one base, so this may be a read error. This likely comes from a read error, as the CDR3 has no conserved phenylalanine or tryptophan at its end. The chain is built from TRBV2 and TRBJ2-2; D is possibly TRBD1 or TRBD2 (5 bases each). Trimming removed 4 bases from V and 6 bases from J, with 9 bases in between. The germline V gene has CDR1 SNHLY and CDR2 FYNNEI. The CDR3 covers 13 residues. CDR3 nucleotide sequence: TGTGCCAGCAGTGGGGACGGCCCCGGGGAGCTGTTTCTT. It codes for CASSGDGPGELFL.

The table lists this clonotype with a few counts. V usage is TRBV12-3 or TRBV12-4 and J usage is TRBJ1-4; 9 bases match TRBD1. The CDR3 is 14 residues long. Trimming removed 4 bases from V and 7 bases from J; junction bases left unmatched: 4. The CDR3 sequence: CASSSTGGREKLFF. The CDR3 nucleotides are TGTGCCAGCAGTTCTACAGGGGGCCGTGAAAAACTGTTTTTT.

There are a few counts of this clonotype. J is TRBJ2-2 and V is TRBV12-3 or TRBV12-4; 8 bases match TRBD1. The length of the CDR3 is 13 residues. Trimming cost V 6 bases and J 8 bases; bases outside gene matches: 5. In DNA form, the CDR3 reads TGTGCCAGCAGATTACAGGGGGTGGGGGAGCTGTTTTTT. This sequence encodes CASRLQGVGELFF.

This clonotype was found many times. V is TRBV11-2 and J is TRBJ2-7, with TRBD2 matching over 8 bases. V shed 0 bases and J 1 base; nucleotides not matched to a gene: 5. The CDR3 consists of 16 residues. CDR1 and CDR2 from the germline V gene are SGHAT and FQNNGV. CDR3 region: CASSLEEGLGSYEQYF. In nucleotides, the CDR3 is TGTGCCAGCAGCTTAGAAGAGGGACTAGGGTCCTACGAGCAGTACTTC.

On this clonotype: This may stem from a read error, because a much larger clone lies one nucleotide away. Because the CDR3 is missing its conserved closing phenylalanine or tryptophan, this is likely a read error. V usage is TRBV7-3 and J usage is TRBJ2-5; 8 bases match TRBD1. Germline CDR1 is SGHTA and CDR2 is FQGTGA. The CDR3 has 13 residues. V shed 5 bases and J 4 bases; nucleotides not matched to a gene: 3. The CDR3 spells CASSPQGAETQYL. DNA for the CDR3: TGTGCCAGCAGCCCTCAGGGGGCAGAGACCCAGTACCTC.

The rearrangement joins TRBV27 to TRBJ2-7; perhaps TRBD1 as D (5 bases). CDR1 and CDR2 (germline): MNHEY, SMNVEV (reference sequence). Trimming stripped 2 bases from V and 7 bases from J, with 12 bases between. The CDR3 is 13 amino acids. The CDR3 region is CASSLTGNGEQYF. The CDR3 DNA follows: TGTGCCAGCAGTTTAACAGGAAACGGGGAGCAGTACTTC.

This sequence joins TRBV4-3 and TRBJ2-7; 9 bases are a match to TRBD2. With V trimmed by 3 bases and J by 3 bases, 9 bases remained unmatched. The CDR3 sequence is 16 residues long. CDR1 and CDR2 from the germline V gene are LGHNA and YSLEER. The CDR3 DNA is TGCGCCAGCAGCCATGGGACTAGCCCGTCTATCTACGAGCAGTACTTC. Its protein product is CASSHGTSPSIYEQYF.

The rearrangement joins TRBV12-3 or TRBV12-4 to TRBJ2-1, with D unclear. V dropped 2 bases and J dropped 5 bases, with 7 bases sitting between them. The CDR3 is made up of 13 amino acids. CDR3 loop: CASSLSANNEQFF. CDR3 bases: TGTGCCAGCAGTTTATCGGCGAACAATGAGCAGTTCTTC.